Listed below are T cell receptor beta chains from one sample, sequenced in a study of blood T cell repertoires in COVID-19. Using immunoSEQ multiplex PCR, the repertoire was profiled, and TCRdb retains in-frame clones only, with some absent. The sample lists approximately 350,000 clones; around 80% were seen once. The sequenced sample consisted of peripheral blood. These receptors all stem from a man aged 25-45 years with active or convalescent COVID-19. Both conserved end residues are part of each CDR3. D genes are given only for firm matches. Size is stated for part of the rows, as once, few or many counts, or as a class when the clone is expanded.

TRBV28	TRBD2	NA	TRBJ2-1	CASSPPLSGRAIRQFF	TGTGCCAGCAGTCCCCCCTTAAGCGGGAGGGCCATAAGGCAGTTCTTC
TRBV18	NA	few	TRBJ1-1	CASSPGSKGWDTEAFF	TGTGCCAGCTCACCAGGGTCGAAGGGGTGGGACACTGAAGCTTTCTTT
TRBV9	NA	NA	TRBJ2-5	CASSVTPQETQYF	TGTGCCAGCAGCGTGACTCCACAAGAGACCCAGTACTTC
TRBV18	TRBD2	NA	TRBJ2-7	CASSRGREGYEQYF	TGTGCCAGCTCTCGAGGGCGGGAGGGCTACGAGCAGTACTTC
TRBV6-1	NA	NA	TRBJ1-6	CASSETGGVDSPLHF	TGTGCCAGCAGTGAGACTGGGGGGGTGGATTCACCCCTCCACTTT
TRBV7-3	TRBD1	NA	TRBJ2-7	CASSFAPAGGVYEQYF	TGTGCCAGCAGCTTTGCTCCGGCAGGGGGCGTATACGAGCAGTACTTC
TRBV7-6	TRBD1	once	TRBJ1-2	CASSFPPGQGLRGFSYGYTF	TGTGCCAGCAGCTTCCCCCCGGGACAGGGTTTAAGGGGGTTTAGCTATGGCTACACCTTC
TRBV3-1/TRBV3-2	TRBD2	NA	TRBJ2-5	CASCLAGGPGETQYF	TGTGCCAGCTGCCTAGCGGGGGGGCCAGGGGAGACCCAGTACTTC
TRBV24-1	TRBD1	NA	TRBJ1-2	CATSDPTRGPANYGYTF	TGTGCCACCAGTGATCCGACCAGGGGGCCCGCTAACTATGGCTACACCTTC
TRBV11-2	TRBD2	once	TRBJ2-5	CASSLDISTSGAGETQYF	TGTGCCAGCAGTCTCGATATTTCGACTAGCGGGGCGGGGGAGACCCAGTACTTC
TRBV10-3	TRBD1	NA	TRBJ1-3	CAISRDRDGGNTIYF	TGTGCCATCAGCAGGGACAGGGACGGCGGAAACACCATATATTTT
TRBV6-2/TRBV6-3	TRBD2	NA	TRBJ2-3	CASSYKSSGGATQYF	TGTGCCAGCAGTTACAAGTCTAGCGGGGGAGCTACGCAGTATTTT
TRBV12-3/TRBV12-4	NA	NA	TRBJ2-7	CASTGSLYEQYF	TGTGCCAGCACGGGGAGCCTCTACGAGCAGTACTTC
TRBV12-3/TRBV12-4	NA	NA	TRBJ1-1	CASSLDSGAGVFF	TGTGCCAGCAGTTTAGATTCAGGGGCGGGGGTTTTCTTT
TRBV12-3/TRBV12-4	NA	NA	TRBJ1-4	CASTLTRFEKLFF	TGTGCCAGCACCCTCACGCGGTTCGAAAAACTGTTTTTT
TRBV2	TRBD2	NA	TRBJ2-1	CASRARQHREGEQFF	TGTGCCAGCAGGGCAAGACAGCATCGGGAGGGCGAGCAGTTCTTC
TRBV27	NA	few	TRBJ1-2	CASSPRDFLGAPYGYTF	TGTGCCAGCAGTCCCCGCGACTTTCTGGGGGCCCCCTATGGCTACACCTTC
TRBV27	NA	NA	TRBJ1-6	CASSLSEGVPLHF	TGTGCCAGCAGTTTATCTGAGGGCGTTCCCCTCCACTTT
TRBV24-1	NA	NA	TRBJ2-3	CATSDFSADTQYF	TGTGCCACCAGTGATTTCTCTGCAGATACGCAGTATTTT
TRBV5-4	NA	NA	TRBJ2-6	CASRDGGPASGANVLTF	TGTGCCAGCAGAGACGGGGGGCCTGCCTCTGGGGCCAACGTCCTGACTTTC
TRBV7-3	NA	NA	TRBJ2-2	CASRPDSNTGELFF	TGTGCCAGCAGACCTGACTCGAACACCGGGGAGCTGTTTTTT
TRBV6-5	NA	NA	TRBJ1-5	CASSYPREGQPQHF	TGTGCCAGCAGTTACCCCCGGGAAGGGCAGCCCCAGCATTTT
TRBV7-8	NA	NA	TRBJ1-2	CASSPGDGYTF	TGTGCCAGCAGCCCAGGGGATGGCTACACCTTC
TRBV2	NA	NA	TRBJ1-1	CASRFERGGPEAFF	TGTGCCAGCCGATTTGAAAGGGGGGGACCTGAAGCTTTCTTT
TRBV5-1	TRBD1	NA	TRBJ2-6	CASSIQGSGANVLTF	TGCGCCAGCAGCATACAGGGGTCTGGGGCCAACGTCCTGACTTTC
TRBV6-1	NA	once	TRBJ1-6	CASSETRSEALHF	TGTGCCAGCAGTGAAACGCGGTCGGAGGCCCTCCACTTT
TRBV6-6	TRBD1	NA	TRBJ1-2	CASRDRAGYGYTF	TGTGCCAGCCGTGACAGGGCCGGGTATGGCTACACCTTC
TRBV4-1	TRBD1	NA	TRBJ2-7	CASRSPGQAYEQYF	TGCGCCAGCAGATCGCCGGGACAGGCCTACGAGCAGTACTTC
TRBV5-1	TRBD1	NA	TRBJ1-2	CASSTDGQGYGYTF	TGCGCCAGCAGCACCGACGGACAGGGCTATGGCTACACCTTC
TRBV28	TRBD2	NA	TRBJ2-7	CASLNRAGGSYEQYF	TGTGCCTCATTGAATCGGGCGGGAGGGTCCTACGAGCAGTACTTC
TRBV3-1/TRBV3-2	NA	NA	TRBJ2-2	CASRSGATGELFF	TGTGCCAGCAGGTCAGGGGCCACCGGGGAGCTGTTTTTT
TRBV18	NA	NA	TRBJ2-5	CASSPLWAGLQETQYF	TGTGCCAGCTCACCACTCTGGGCGGGACTCCAAGAGACCCAGTACTTC
TRBV28	NA	NA	TRBJ2-7	CASSLPRVTLEQYF	TGTGCCAGCAGTTTGCCCCGGGTAACCCTCGAGCAGTACTTC
TRBV11-1	NA	NA	TRBJ1-1	CASSQVGLPNTEAFF	TGTGCCAGCAGCCAGGTAGGACTGCCGAACACTGAAGCTTTCTTT
TRBV30	TRBD2	once	TRBJ2-5	CAWTTSGGRGTQYF	TGTGCCTGGACTACTAGCGGGGGCAGGGGGACCCAGTACTTC
TRBV30	NA	NA	TRBJ1-2	CAWNPGAYGYTF	TGTGCCTGGAATCCCGGTGCCTATGGCTACACCTTC
TRBV18	NA	NA	TRBJ2-1	CASKTGPTYNEQFF	TGTGCCAGTAAGACAGGACCTACCTACAATGAGCAGTTCTTC
TRBV2	TRBD2	NA	TRBJ2-3	CASSETSGTTDTQYF	TGTGCCAGCAGTGAGACTAGCGGGACCACAGATACGCAGTATTTT
TRBV2	NA	NA	TRBJ2-7	CASSELRGAYEQYF	TGTGCCAGCAGTGAACTCAGGGGCGCCTACGAGCAGTACTTC
TRBV25-1	NA	NA	TRBJ2-5	CASALSQGIETQYF	TGTGCCAGCGCCCTTTCACAGGGTATCGAGACCCAGTACTTC
TRBV28	TRBD1	NA	TRBJ1-6	CASSPRTGRSPLHF	TGTGCCAGCAGTCCTCGGACAGGGCGGTCACCCCTCCACTTT
TRBV15	TRBD2	few	TRBJ2-5	CATSRRLAGDQVETQYF	TGTGCCACCAGCAGGCGCTTAGCGGGGGACCAGGTAGAGACCCAGTACTTC
TRBV11-3	TRBD2	NA	TRBJ2-1	CASSAGVAGVYGEQFF	TGTGCCAGCAGCGCCGGAGTAGCGGGAGTATACGGTGAGCAGTTCTTC
TRBV4-1	TRBD1	NA	TRBJ2-7	CASSQEGGSYEQYF	TGCGCCAGCAGCCAAGAAGGGGGCAGCTACGAGCAGTACTTC
TRBV7-9	TRBD1	NA	TRBJ2-7	CASSSPGTEIYEQYF	TGTGCCAGCAGCTCACCCGGGACAGAGATCTACGAGCAGTACTTC
TRBV4-3	NA	few	TRBJ2-1	CASSPGTSHWNEQFF	TGCGCCAGCAGCCCCGGGACTTCCCATTGGAATGAGCAGTTCTTC
TRBV15	NA	NA	TRBJ2-1	CATSRDGSYNEQFF	TGTGCCACCAGCAGAGACGGCTCCTACAATGAGCAGTTCTTC
TRBV5-1	NA	NA	TRBJ1-1	CASSLLSENTEAFF	TGCGCCAGCAGCTTGTTATCAGAGAACACTGAAGCTTTCTTT
TRBV11-2	TRBD2	NA	TRBJ2-1	CASSPTSTGKQFF	TGTGCCAGCAGCCCGACTAGCACGGGTAAGCAGTTCTTC
TRBV9	TRBD2	once	TRBJ2-7	CASSVGGTTSGEQYF	TGTGCCAGCAGCGTAGGCGGGACTACCTCGGGGGAGCAGTACTTC
TRBV18	TRBD1	NA	TRBJ1-5	CASSSTGGGDQPQHF	TGTGCCAGCTCCTCGACAGGGGGCGGGGATCAGCCCCAGCATTTT
TRBV11-3	NA	NA	TRBJ2-1	CASSFEYGDNEQFF	TGTGCCAGCAGCTTTGAGTACGGTGACAATGAGCAGTTCTTC
TRBV5-6	NA	NA	TRBJ1-3	CASSLVGTQGYGNTIYF	TGTGCCAGCAGCTTGGTAGGCACCCAGGGCTACGGAAACACCATATATTTT
TRBV6-5	NA	NA	TRBJ1-6	CASLSVRSSPLHF	TGTGCCTCCCTCTCGGTTCGGTCCTCACCCCTCCACTTT
TRBV6-5	NA	NA	TRBJ1-3	CASTMTGVGNTIYF	TGTGCCAGCACCATGACCGGGGTCGGAAACACCATATATTTT
TRBV30	TRBD2	NA	TRBJ2-1	CAWSASGHNEQFF	TGTGCCTGGAGCGCTAGCGGGCACAATGAGCAGTTCTTC
TRBV30	NA	NA	TRBJ1-5	CAWSGGSHQPQHF	TGTGCCTGGAGTGGAGGTTCCCATCAGCCCCAGCATTTT